A few counts support the clone carrying this T cell receptor beta chain. Its cognate antigen is unknown. These data come from a study of vaccination and CD4 T cells after COVID-19. Study-level background: Cells were stimulated with overlapping spike peptides from SARS-CoV-2, HCoV-NL63, HCoV-OC43 and HCoV-229E. In the control cultures, a CEFX pool, an HIV-1 Nef pool, or no peptide was supplied.

The treatment here: approximately nine-day PBMC culture with coronavirus spike peptide pools or control peptides (ViraFEST assay). Those CD4+ T cells from the unexposed donor predate the COVID-19 pandemic (2011-2018). Peptide pools at approximately 11 ug/ml stimulated about 1.8 million PBMCs per well with 9.5 to 10 IU/ml IL-2. Cell supply allowing, SARS-CoV-2 S/N and four cold-coronavirus spikes probed unexposed-donor CD4+ T cells. Cultured CD4+ T cell DNA was sequenced using the Oncomine TCR Beta short-read assay. Once CD4+ T cells had been cultured, genomic DNA was extracted from them. TCRdb passed the PCR reads through MiXCR, listing each CDR3 protein once. The table includes roughly 8,300 distinct CDR3 sequences, about 35% detected once. CDR3 length equals 14 residues. Germline values: CDR1 DFQATT, CDR2 SNEGSKA (reference sequence). V was trimmed by 6 bases and J by 0 bases, leaving 13 bases between them.

The chain combines TRBV20-1 with TRBJ2-3; D gene unclear. The specimen was CD4+ T cells from blood, cultured in vitro. This clonotype was sampled from a human donor in good health. The CDR3, as DNA: TGCAGTGCCCGTAGTGAGTTTAGCACAGATACGCAGTATTTT. It encodes CSARSEFSTDTQYF.